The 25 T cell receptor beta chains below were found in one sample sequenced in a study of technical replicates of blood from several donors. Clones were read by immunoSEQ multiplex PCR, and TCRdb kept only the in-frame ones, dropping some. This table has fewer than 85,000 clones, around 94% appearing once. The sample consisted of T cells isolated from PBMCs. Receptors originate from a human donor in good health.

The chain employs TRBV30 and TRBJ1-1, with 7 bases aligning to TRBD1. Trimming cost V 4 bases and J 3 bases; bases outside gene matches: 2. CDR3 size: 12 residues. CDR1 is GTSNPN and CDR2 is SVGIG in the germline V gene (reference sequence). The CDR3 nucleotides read TGTGCCTGGACGGGACAGTACACTGAAGCTTTCTTT. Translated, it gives CAWTGQYTEAFF.

The CDR3 nucleotides are TGCAGCGCGGCCTTGGGAAACGGGGGGGACGGAAAACTGTTTTTT. It codes for CSAALGNGGDGKLFF. This chain links TRBV29-1 with TRBJ1-4; D may be TRBD1 (5 bases). This CDR3 is built from 15 residues. Germline V gene lookup returns CDR1 SQVTM and CDR2 ANQGSEA. V was pared by 7 bases and J by 10 bases, with 25 bases between.

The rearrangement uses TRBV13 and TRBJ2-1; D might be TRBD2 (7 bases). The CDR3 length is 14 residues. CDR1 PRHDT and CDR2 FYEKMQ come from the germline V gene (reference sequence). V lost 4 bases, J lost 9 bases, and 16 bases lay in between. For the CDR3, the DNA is TGTGCCAGCAGCTGGGGCCGGGGGGCTGGTGAGCAGTTCTTC. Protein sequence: CASSWGRGAGEQFF.

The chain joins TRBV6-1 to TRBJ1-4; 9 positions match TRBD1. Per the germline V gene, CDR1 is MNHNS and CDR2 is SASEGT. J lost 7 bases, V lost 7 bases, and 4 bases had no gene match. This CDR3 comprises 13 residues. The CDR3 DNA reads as TGTGCCAGCAAGGACAGGGGAGGTGAAAAACTGTTTTTT. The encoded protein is CASKDRGGEKLFF.

Here the CDR3 reads CASSSSGGYNEQFF. CDR3 nucleotides: TGCGCCAGCAGCTCTAGCGGGGGATACAATGAGCAGTTCTTC. The rearrangement joins TRBV4-1 to TRBJ2-1; TRBD2 matches at 10 bases. In germline, CDR1 is MGHRA, CDR2 YSYEKL. This CDR3 comprises 14 residues. V was clipped by 5 bases and J by 4 bases; unmatched bases: 2.

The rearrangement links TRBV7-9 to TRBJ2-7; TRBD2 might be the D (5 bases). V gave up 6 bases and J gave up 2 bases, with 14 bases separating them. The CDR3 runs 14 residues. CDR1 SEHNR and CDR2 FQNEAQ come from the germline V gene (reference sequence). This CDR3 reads CASRGETTTYEQYF. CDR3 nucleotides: TGTGCCAGCAGAGGAGAGACTACGACCTACGAGCAGTACTTC.

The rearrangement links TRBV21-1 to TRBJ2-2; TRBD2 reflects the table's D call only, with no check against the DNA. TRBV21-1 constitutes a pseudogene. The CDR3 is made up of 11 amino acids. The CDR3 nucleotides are TGTGCCAGCAGCCCGCGGGGGGAGCTGTTTTTT. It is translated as CASSPRGELFF.

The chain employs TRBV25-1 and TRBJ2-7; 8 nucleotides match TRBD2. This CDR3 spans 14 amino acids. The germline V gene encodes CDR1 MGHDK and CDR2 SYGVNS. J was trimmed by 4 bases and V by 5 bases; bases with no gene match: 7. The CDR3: CASSQRGLGYEQYF. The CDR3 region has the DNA TGTGCCAGCAGTCAAAGGGGACTAGGGTACGAGCAGTACTTC.

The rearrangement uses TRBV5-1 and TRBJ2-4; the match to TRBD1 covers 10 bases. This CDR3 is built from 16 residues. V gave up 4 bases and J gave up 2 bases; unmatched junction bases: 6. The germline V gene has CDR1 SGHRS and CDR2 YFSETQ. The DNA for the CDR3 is TGCGCCAGCAGCCAGGGGACAGGGGATACCAAAAACATTCAGTACTTC. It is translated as CASSQGTGDTKNIQYF.

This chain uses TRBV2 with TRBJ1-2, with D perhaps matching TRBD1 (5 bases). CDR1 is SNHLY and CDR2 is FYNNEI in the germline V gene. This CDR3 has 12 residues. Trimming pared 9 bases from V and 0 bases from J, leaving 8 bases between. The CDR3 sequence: CARTATNYGYTF. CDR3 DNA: TGTGCCAGGACAGCTACTAACTATGGCTACACCTTC.

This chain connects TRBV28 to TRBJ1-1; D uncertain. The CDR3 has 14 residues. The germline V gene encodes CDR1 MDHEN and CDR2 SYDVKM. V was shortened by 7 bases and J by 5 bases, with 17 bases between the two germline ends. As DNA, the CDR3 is TGTGCCAGCAAGGACTTTGATCTACGAACTGAAGCTTTCTTT. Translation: CASKDFDLRTEAFF.

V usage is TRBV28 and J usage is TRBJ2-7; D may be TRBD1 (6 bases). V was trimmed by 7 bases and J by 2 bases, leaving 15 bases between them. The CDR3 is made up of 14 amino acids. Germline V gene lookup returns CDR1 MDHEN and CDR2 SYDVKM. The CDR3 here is CASTPGHGPYEQYF. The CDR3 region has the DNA TGTGCCAGCACCCCGGGACACGGACCCTACGAGCAGTACTTC.

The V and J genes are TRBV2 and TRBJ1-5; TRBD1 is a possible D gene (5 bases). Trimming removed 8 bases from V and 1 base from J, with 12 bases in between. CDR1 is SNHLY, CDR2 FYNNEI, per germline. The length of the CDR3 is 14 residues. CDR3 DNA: TGTGCCAGCGGAGACAGAGCCAGCAATCAGCCCCAGCATTTT. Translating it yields CASGDRASNQPQHF.

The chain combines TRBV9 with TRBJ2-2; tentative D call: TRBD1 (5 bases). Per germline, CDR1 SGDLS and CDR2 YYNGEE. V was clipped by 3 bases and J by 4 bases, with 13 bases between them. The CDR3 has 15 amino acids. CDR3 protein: CASSDRFPSTGELFF. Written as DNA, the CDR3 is TGTGCCAGCAGCGACAGGTTCCCCTCCACCGGGGAGCTGTTTTTT.

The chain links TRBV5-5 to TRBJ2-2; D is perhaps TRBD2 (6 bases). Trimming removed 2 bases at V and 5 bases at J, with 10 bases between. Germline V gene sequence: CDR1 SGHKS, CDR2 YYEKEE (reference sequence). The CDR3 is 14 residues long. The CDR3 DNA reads TGTGCCAGCAGCTTAGCTAGCGCTACCGGGGAGCTGTTTTTT. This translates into CASSLASATGELFF.

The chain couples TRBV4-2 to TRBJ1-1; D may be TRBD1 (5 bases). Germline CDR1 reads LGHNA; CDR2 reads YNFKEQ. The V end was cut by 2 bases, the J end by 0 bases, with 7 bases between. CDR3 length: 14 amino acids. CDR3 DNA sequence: TGTGCCAGCAGCCAATCGGGGGTGAACACTGAAGCTTTCTTT. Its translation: CASSQSGVNTEAFF.

CDR3 sequence (DNA): TGTGCCTGGAGTACCGGGACTCTTGGAACTGTGTACAATGAGCAGTTCTTC. It specifies CAWSTGTLGTVYNEQFF. The chain carries TRBV30 and TRBJ2-1; D possibly corresponds to TRBD2 (6 bases). The germline gives CDR1 GTSNPN, CDR2 SVGIG (reference sequence). This CDR3 has 17 residues. V lost 2 bases and J 4 bases, leaving 21 bases between the germline ends.

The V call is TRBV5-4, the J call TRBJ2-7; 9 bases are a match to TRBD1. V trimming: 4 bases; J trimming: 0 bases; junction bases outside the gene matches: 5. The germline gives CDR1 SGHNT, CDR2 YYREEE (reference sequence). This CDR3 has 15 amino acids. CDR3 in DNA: TGTGCCAGCAGCCCGGGGACAGGGAGCTCCTACGAGCAGTACTTC. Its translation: CASSPGTGSSYEQYF.

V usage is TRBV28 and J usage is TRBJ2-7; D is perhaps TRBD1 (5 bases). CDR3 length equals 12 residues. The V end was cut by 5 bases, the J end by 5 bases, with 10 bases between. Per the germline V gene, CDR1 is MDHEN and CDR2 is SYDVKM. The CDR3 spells CASSPLGDEQYF. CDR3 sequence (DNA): TGTGCCAGCAGTCCCTTAGGGGACGAGCAGTACTTC.

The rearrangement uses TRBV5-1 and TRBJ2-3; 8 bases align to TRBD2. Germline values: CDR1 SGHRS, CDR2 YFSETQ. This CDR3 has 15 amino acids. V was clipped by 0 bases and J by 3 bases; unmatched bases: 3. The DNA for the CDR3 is TGCGCCAGCAGCTTGGTGGGACTAGGAACAGATACGCAGTATTTT. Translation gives CASSLVGLGTDTQYF. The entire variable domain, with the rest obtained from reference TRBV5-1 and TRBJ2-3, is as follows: KAGVTQTPRYLIKTRGQQVTLSCSPISGHRSVSWYQQTPGQGLQFLFEYFSETQRNKGNFPGRFSGRQFSNSRSEMNVSTLELGDSALYLCASSLVGLGTDTQYFGPGTRLTVL.

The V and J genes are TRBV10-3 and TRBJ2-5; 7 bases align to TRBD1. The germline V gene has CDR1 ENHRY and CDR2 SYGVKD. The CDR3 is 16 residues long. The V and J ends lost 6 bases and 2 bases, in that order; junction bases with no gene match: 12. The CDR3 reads CAISFNQGQSQETQYF. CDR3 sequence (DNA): TGTGCCATCAGCTTCAACCAGGGACAGTCACAAGAGACCCAGTACTTC.

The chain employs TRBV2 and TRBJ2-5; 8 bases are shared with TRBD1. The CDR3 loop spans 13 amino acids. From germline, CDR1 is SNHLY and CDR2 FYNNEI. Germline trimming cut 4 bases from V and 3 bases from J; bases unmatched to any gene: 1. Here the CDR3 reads CASSATGEETQYF. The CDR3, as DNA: TGTGCCAGCAGTGCGACAGGGGAAGAGACCCAGTACTTC.

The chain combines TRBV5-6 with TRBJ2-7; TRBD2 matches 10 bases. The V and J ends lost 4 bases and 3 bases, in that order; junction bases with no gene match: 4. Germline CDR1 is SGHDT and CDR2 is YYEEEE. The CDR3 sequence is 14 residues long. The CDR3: CASSPRTSGYEQYF. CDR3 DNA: TGTGCCAGCAGCCCACGGACTAGCGGCTACGAGCAGTACTTC.

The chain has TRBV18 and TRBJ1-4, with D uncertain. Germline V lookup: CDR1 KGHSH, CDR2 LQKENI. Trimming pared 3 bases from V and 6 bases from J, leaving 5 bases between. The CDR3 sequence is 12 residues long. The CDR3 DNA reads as TGTGCCAGCTCACCTTCCGATGAAAAACTGTTTTTT. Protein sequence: CASSPSDEKLFF.

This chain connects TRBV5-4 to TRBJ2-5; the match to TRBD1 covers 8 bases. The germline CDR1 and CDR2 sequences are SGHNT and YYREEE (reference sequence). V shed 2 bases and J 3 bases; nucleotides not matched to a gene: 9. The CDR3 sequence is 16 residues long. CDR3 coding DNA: TGTGCCAGCAGCTTAGGGGCAGGGGGCGGGAAAGAGACCCAGTACTTC. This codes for CASSLGAGGGKETQYF.